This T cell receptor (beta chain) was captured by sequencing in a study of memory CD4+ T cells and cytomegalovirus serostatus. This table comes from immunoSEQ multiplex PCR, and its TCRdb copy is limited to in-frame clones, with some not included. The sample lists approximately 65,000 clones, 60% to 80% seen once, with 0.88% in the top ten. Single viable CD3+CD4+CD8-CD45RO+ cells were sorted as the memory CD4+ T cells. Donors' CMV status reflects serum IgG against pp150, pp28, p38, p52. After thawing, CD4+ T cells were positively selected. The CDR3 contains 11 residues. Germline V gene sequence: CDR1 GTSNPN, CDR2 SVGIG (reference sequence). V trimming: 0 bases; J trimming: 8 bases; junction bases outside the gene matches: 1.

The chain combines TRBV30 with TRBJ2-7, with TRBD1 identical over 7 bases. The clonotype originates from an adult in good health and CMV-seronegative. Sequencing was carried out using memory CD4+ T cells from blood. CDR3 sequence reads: CAWSVQGKQYF. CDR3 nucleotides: TGTGCCTGGAGTGTACAGGGGAAGCAGTACTTC.